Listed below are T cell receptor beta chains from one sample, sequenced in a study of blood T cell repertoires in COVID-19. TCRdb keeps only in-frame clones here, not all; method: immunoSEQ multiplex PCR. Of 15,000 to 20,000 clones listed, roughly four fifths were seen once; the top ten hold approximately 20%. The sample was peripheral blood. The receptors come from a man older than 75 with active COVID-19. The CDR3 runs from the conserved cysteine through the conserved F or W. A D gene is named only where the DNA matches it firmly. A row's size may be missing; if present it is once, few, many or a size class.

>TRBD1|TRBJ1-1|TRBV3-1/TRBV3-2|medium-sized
CASSPQGAEAFF
TGTGCCAGCAGCCCCCAGGGGGCTGAAGCTTTCTTT
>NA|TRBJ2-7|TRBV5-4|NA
CASSPEGGRQVSYEQYF
TGTGCCAGCAGCCCAGAGGGCGGGCGCCAAGTCTCCTACGAGCAGTACTTC
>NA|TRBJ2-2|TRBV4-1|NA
CASRLTRDSGELFF
TGCGCCAGCAGGCTAACAAGGGACTCCGGGGAGCTGTTTTTT
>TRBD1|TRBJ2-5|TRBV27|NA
CASSLTGGSETQYF
TGTGCCAGCAGTTTGACAGGGGGCAGCGAGACCCAGTACTTC
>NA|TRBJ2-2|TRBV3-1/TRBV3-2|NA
CASSPRLPANTGELFF
TGTGCCAGCAGCCCCAGACTACCCGCGAACACCGGGGAGCTGTTTTTT
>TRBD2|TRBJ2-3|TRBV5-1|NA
CASTPSGRSDTQYF
TGCGCCAGCACCCCCAGCGGGAGGTCAGATACGCAGTATTTT
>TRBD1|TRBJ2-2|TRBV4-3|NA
CASSRTGDTGELFF
TGCGCCAGCAGCAGGACAGGGGACACCGGGGAGCTGTTTTTT
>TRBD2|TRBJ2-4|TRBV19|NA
CASKTSGRASDIQYF
TGTGCCAGCAAGACTAGCGGGAGGGCCTCGGACATTCAGTACTTC
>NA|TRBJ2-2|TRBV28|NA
CASIGGNPNTGELFF
TGTGCCAGCATTGGGGGGAACCCGAACACCGGGGAGCTGTTTTTT
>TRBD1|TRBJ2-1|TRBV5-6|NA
CASSWTGDNEQFF
TGTGCCAGCAGCTGGACAGGGGACAATGAGCAGTTCTTC
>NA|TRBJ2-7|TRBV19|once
CASSIGSGSLSYEQYF
TGTGCCAGTAGTATAGGGTCAGGGTCCCTCTCCTACGAGCAGTACTTC
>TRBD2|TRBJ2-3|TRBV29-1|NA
CSVSTSGGSTDTQYF
TGCAGCGTTTCGACTAGCGGGGGAAGCACAGATACGCAGTATTTT
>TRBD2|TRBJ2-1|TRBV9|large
CASSVVAGGNNEQFF
TGTGCCAGCAGCGTAGTGGCGGGAGGGAATAATGAGCAGTTCTTC
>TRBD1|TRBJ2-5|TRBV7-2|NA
CASSSGTGGIGQYF
TGTGCCAGCAGCTCCGGGACAGGGGGGATCGGCCAGTACTTC
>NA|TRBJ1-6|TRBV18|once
CASSRPQTPLHF
TGTGCCAGCTCGCGGCCCCAGACACCCCTCCACTTT
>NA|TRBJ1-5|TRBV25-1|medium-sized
CASSEWGGNQPQHF
TGTGCCAGCAGTGAATGGGGGGGGAATCAGCCCCAGCATTTT
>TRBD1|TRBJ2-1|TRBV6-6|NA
CASSYARQGPHEQFF
TGTGCCAGCAGTTACGCTAGACAGGGCCCTCATGAGCAGTTCTTC
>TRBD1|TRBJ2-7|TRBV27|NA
CASSDRGPYEQYF
TGTGCCAGCAGTGACAGGGGGCCCTACGAGCAGTACTTC
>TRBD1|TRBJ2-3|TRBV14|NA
CASSPLRDRVLDTQYF
TGTGCCAGCAGCCCCCTCCGGGACAGGGTATTGGATACGCAGTATTTT
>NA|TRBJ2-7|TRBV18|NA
CASSQEMPYEQYF
TGTGCCAGCTCACAGGAGATGCCCTACGAGCAGTACTTC
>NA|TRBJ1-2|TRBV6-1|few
CASSEMAGYGYTF
TGTGCCAGCAGTGAAATGGCAGGCTATGGCTACACCTTC
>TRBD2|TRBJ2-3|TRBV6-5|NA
CASSLLAGGTDTQYF
TGTGCCAGCAGTCTTCTAGCGGGAGGTACAGATACGCAGTATTTT
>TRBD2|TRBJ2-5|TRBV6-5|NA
CASSYSRGYQETQYF
TGTGCCAGCAGTTATTCGCGGGGGTACCAAGAGACCCAGTACTTC
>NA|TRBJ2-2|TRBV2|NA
CASSFFAGELFF
TGTGCCAGCTCCTTCTTTGCCGGGGAGCTGTTTTTT
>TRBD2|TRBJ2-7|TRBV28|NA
CASSLGRRGRGEQYF
TGTGCCAGCAGCCTTGGGAGACGGGGGAGGGGAGAGCAGTACTTC
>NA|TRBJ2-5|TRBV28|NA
CASSFSGGGETQYF
TGTGCCAGCAGTTTCTCCGGGGGAGGAGAGACCCAGTACTTC
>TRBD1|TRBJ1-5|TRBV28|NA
CASRSRGGQGSSNQPQHF
TGTGCCAGCAGGTCCCGGGGGGGACAGGGGTCTAGCAATCAGCCCCAGCATTTT
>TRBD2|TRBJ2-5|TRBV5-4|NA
CASSLLAEYQETQYF
TGTGCCAGCAGCTTGCTAGCGGAGTACCAAGAGACCCAGTACTTC
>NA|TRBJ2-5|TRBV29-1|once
CSLIVSQETQYF
TGCAGTCTTATCGTTTCTCAAGAGACCCAGTACTTC
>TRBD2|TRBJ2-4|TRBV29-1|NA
CSVEGTSGSLGNIQYF
TGCAGCGTTGAGGGGACTAGCGGGAGTTTAGGAAACATTCAGTACTTC
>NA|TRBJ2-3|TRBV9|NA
CASSVSGPRPWTDTQYF
TGTGCCAGCAGCGTAAGCGGCCCCCGCCCTTGGACAGATACGCAGTATTTT
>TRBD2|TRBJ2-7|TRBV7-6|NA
CASSFSAGTSYEQYF
TGTGCCAGCAGCTTCTCAGCGGGGACCTCCTACGAGCAGTACTTC
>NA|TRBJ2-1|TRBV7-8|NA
CASSRGQSGDEQFF
TGTGCCAGCAGCAGAGGACAGTCCGGAGATGAGCAGTTCTTC
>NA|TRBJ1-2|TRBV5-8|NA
CASSPGEARPGGYTF
TGTGCCAGCAGCCCTGGGGAGGCCCGGCCGGGGGGCTACACCTTC
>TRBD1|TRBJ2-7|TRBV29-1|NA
CSVVRQGAIYEQYF
TGCAGCGTTGTGCGACAGGGTGCCATCTACGAGCAGTACTTC
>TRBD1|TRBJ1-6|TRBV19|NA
CASSRGPGQGEVSPLHF
TGTGCCAGTAGTCGAGGTCCGGGACAGGGAGAAGTTTCACCCCTCCACTTT
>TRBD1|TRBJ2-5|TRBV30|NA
CAWSVGTGAMKKTQYF
TGTGCCTGGAGTGTAGGGACAGGGGCCATGAAGAAGACCCAGTACTTC
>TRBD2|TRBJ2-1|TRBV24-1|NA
CATSDSTALAVYNEQFF
TGTGCCACCAGTGATTCCACCGCCCTAGCGGTATACAATGAGCAGTTCTTC
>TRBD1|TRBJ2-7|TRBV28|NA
CASSFAARGSYEQYF
TGTGCCAGCAGTTTCGCCGCCAGGGGGTCCTACGAGCAGTACTTC
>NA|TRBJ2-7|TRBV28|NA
CASITGQSEQYF
TGTGCCAGCATTACTGGACAGTCCGAGCAGTACTTC
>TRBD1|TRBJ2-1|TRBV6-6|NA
CASRPDRGPLYNEQFF
TGTGCCAGCAGACCTGACAGGGGGCCCCTCTACAATGAGCAGTTCTTC
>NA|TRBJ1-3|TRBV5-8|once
CASSLSGNTIYF
TGTGCCAGCAGCTTATCAGGAAACACCATATATTTT
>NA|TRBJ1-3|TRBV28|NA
CASSSPSGAGNTIYF
TGTGCCAGCAGTTCCCCCTCAGGGGCTGGAAACACCATATATTTT
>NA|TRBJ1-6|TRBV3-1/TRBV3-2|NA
CASSQARVSPLHF
TGTGCCAGCAGCCAAGCACGAGTTTCACCCCTCCACTTT
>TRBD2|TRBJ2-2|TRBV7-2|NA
CASSFRLGIAGTNTGELFF
TGTGCCAGCAGCTTTAGGTTGGGTATAGCGGGGACGAACACCGGGGAGCTGTTTTTT
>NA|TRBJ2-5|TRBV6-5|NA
CASSPPGGRTQYF
TGTGCCAGCAGTCCCCCCGGGGGTCGGACCCAGTACTTC
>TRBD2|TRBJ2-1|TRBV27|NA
CASSFRLAGGSEQFF
TGTGCCAGCAGTTTTAGGCTAGCGGGAGGGAGTGAGCAGTTCTTC
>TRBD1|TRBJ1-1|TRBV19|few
CASSTGQGVAYTEAFF
TGTGCCAGTAGTACCGGACAGGGGGTAGCGTACACTGAAGCTTTCTTT
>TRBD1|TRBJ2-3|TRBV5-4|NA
CASRADRGLSDTQYF
TGTGCCAGCAGGGCGGACAGGGGGCTTTCAGATACGCAGTATTTT
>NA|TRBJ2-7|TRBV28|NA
CASKRGGGYEQYF
TGTGCCAGCAAAAGGGGGGGAGGCTACGAGCAGTACTTC
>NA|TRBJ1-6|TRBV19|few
CASSIRRGLGSLGIYNSPLHF
TGTGCCAGTAGTATAAGAAGGGGACTTGGCTCCTTGGGGATCTATAATTCACCCCTCCACTTT
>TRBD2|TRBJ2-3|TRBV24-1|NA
CATSDLGLVGSDTQYF
TGTGCCACCAGTGATTTGGGACTAGTGGGTTCAGATACGCAGTATTTT
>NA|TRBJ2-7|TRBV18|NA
CASSPNPGDSGWGLEQYF
TGTGCCAGCTCACCAAATCCGGGGGACAGCGGGTGGGGTCTCGAGCAGTACTTC
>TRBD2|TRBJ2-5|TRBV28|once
CASSIADSGGFGTQYF
TGTGCCAGCAGTATTGCGGACTCGGGAGGTTTCGGGACCCAGTACTTC
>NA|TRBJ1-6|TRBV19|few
CASTSRGTHNSPLHF
TGTGCCAGTACCTCAAGGGGGACACATAATTCACCCCTCCACTTT